This T cell receptor (beta chain) was captured in a study of T cells in Graves' hyperthyroidism and ophthalmopathy. Study-level background: Peripheral blood was collected at initial diagnosis, before any treatment.

Amplification targeted TCR beta CDR3 regions from RNA transcripts. First-round RT-PCR of the TCR CDR3 relied on the HTBI primer set. TCRdb recomputed calls from the multiplex PCR reads with MiXCR, one row per CDR3 protein. The table lists more than 300,000 distinct CDR3 sequences, about 13% of them singletons, with roughly 8.3% in the top ten. There are many counts of this clonotype. The length of the CDR3 is 16 residues. Germline assignment: CDR1 SGDLS and CDR2 YYNGEE. Trimming cost V 4 bases and J 0 bases, with 14 bases left between them. This clonotype originated in a woman younger than 35 with Graves' hyperthyroidism. Sequencing was done on a sample of blood. V and J are TRBV9 and TRBJ1-3; D not certain. The CDR3 coding sequence is TGTGCCAGCAGCACGAATGACCGTCCCTCTGGAAACACCATATATTTT. This codes for CASSTNDRPSGNTIYF. Drawing the rest from reference TRBV9 and TRBJ1-3, the complete variable domain is DSGVTQTPKHLITATGQRVTLRCSPRSGDLSVYWYQQSLDQGLQFLIQYYNGEERAKGNILERFSAQQFPDLHSELNLSSLELGDSALYFCASSTNDRPSGNTIYFGEGSWLTVV.